Sequencing of this TCR beta chain was carried out in a study of cytomegalovirus exposure and HLA in healthy donors. Looking at the study overall: Within an early data release were around 87 million unique TCRs drawn from HLA-typed donors. Notes on the study in general: TCR association rates varied by HLA locus in a later analysis, with DRB1 highest and HLA-C lowest. Reportedly, HLA-A and HLA-B alleles of most subjects were accurately predicted from TCR beta.

On this clone: Its antigen is not identified.

Primers: 60 Vbeta forward and 13 Jbeta reverse. Methods used by the authors: It was a later analysis that counted about 80 million unique TCR beta chains, of which 9.5 million to 14 million were shared. TCRdb's table, derived via immunoSEQ multiplex PCR, lists solely in-frame clones and lacks some. Clone size and V and J calls were adopted from that table, with D and trimming inferred from the DNA. The table records more than 150,000 clones, 65% to 85% of them present only once. This TCR came from a man aged 45-60 years in good health and CMV-seronegative. The sequenced material came from PBMCs.

The CDR3 sequence is CASSPSGTGRGYTF. The CDR3 DNA is TGTGCCAGCAGCCCTTCCGGGACAGGGCGTGGCTACACCTTC. This sequence joins TRBV7-3 and TRBJ1-2; 9 positions agree with TRBD1. CDR1 SGHTA and CDR2 FQGTGA come from the germline V gene. V trimming: 5 bases; J trimming: 7 bases; junction bases outside the gene matches: 8. This CDR3 is built from 14 residues.